Listed here is a single T cell receptor (beta chain). This sample was included in a study of blood T cell repertoires in COVID-19. At the level of the study: In each case, the material was cDNA or gDNA derived from T cells, B-cell-depleted T cells, or PBMCs.

Assay: immunoSEQ multiplex PCR; the TCRdb copy retains only in-frame clones and omits some. The table records a few hundred thousand clones, nearly 90% of them present only once. Participants, about 18 to 89 years old, spanned around 25 US areas. The trim removed 6 bases at V and 4 bases at J, leaving 4 bases unmatched. The germline CDR1 and CDR2 sequences are MDHEN and SYDVKM. CDR3 length equals 14 residues. This receptor was obtained from a woman between 50 and 59 years old who had been exposed to COVID-19. J is TRBJ2-2 and V is TRBV28; the match to TRBD1 covers 8 bases. The material sequenced was PBMCs or T cells enriched from blood (not recorded which). CDR3 protein: CASRAGGPTGELFF. As DNA, the CDR3 is TGTGCCAGCAGGGCAGGGGGCCCCACCGGGGAGCTGTTTTTT.